This entry concerns a single T cell receptor beta chain. Antigen unknown. MiXCR, run by TCRdb on the reads, gives a single entry per CDR3 protein. Among fewer than 700,000 distinct CDR3 sequences listed, 24% were seen once. CDR1 and CDR2 (germline): SQVTM, ANQGSEA. This CDR3 is 11 amino acids long. The V end was cut by 5 bases, the J end by 2 bases, with 6 bases between. The data stem from a study of T cell repertoires in cytomegalovirus infection. Study at large: Indications of both CMV infection and matching HLA type were provided by public TCR beta signatures. Study-wide points: Totalled public TCR beta family frequency picked out people who carried CMV plus the relevant HLA. The response measured ex vivo was dominated by TCR beta clonotypes (HLA-C-restricted and CMV-specific).

The TCR originated in a human donor in good health (CMV status not recorded). Some clones in this sample may be carry-over from other donors' samples. The sequenced material came from CD8+ T cells from PBMCs. The gene calls are TRBV29-1 and TRBJ1-2; the D is unclear. Written as DNA, the CDR3 is TGCAGCGTTATCAAGAACTATGGCTACACCTTC. Translated, it gives CSVIKNYGYTF.